The 16 T cell receptor beta chains in this list originate from one sample, sequenced in a study of T cell repertoires and HLA-DP antigens. Only in-frame clones appear in the TCRdb table, and some are missing; sequencing was by immunoSEQ multiplex PCR. The data contain over 60,000 clones, just under 80% of them singletons. Their antigens remain unidentified. The sequenced sample was CD4+ T cells from PBMCs. The receptors derive from a man aged 60 to 75 in good health and CMV-seronegative.

To note about this clone: The same CDR3 can be traced to other DNA sequences in this sample. The chain carries TRBV7-9 and TRBJ1-4, with TRBD1 identical over 9 bases. CDR3 length: 14 residues. Germline V gene data show CDR1 as SEHNR and CDR2 as FQNEAQ (reference sequence). J gave up 8 bases and V 3 bases, and 4 bases lay outside the gene matches. This chain's CDR3 is CASSLGQGGEKLFF. CDR3 DNA: TGTGCCAGCAGCTTGGGACAGGGTGGGGAAAAACTGTTTTTT.

The chain uses TRBV5-4 and TRBJ2-2; tentative D call: TRBD1 (6 bases). V lost 4 bases, J lost 0 bases, and 13 bases lay in between. The CDR3 extends over 16 amino acids. Germline V gives CDR1 SGHNT, CDR2 YYREEE (reference sequence). CDR3 protein: CASSPPAGANTGELFF. The CDR3 bases are TGTGCCAGCAGCCCACCAGCAGGGGCGAACACCGGGGAGCTGTTTTTT.

The gene calls are TRBV15 and TRBJ2-3; no reliable D call. There are 16 residues in the CDR3. The V end lost 0 bases, the J end lost 3 bases, and 13 bases lay between the germline ends. CDR1 is LNHNV, CDR2 YYDKDF, per germline (reference sequence). CDR3 sequence: CATSRDKANGTDTQYF. The CDR3, as DNA: TGTGCCACCAGCAGAGATAAAGCGAATGGGACAGATACGCAGTATTTT.

This chain uses TRBV4-1 with TRBJ2-7, with 7 bases identical to TRBD1. V gave up 4 bases and J gave up 2 bases; unmatched junction bases: 8. The CDR3 totals 15 residues. Per the germline V gene, CDR1 is MGHRA and CDR2 is YSYEKL. The CDR3 loop is CASSRQTGTTYEQYF. The DNA for the CDR3 is TGCGCCAGCAGCCGACAGACAGGGACCACCTACGAGCAGTACTTC.

In this sample, this clone turned up a few times. The CDR3 protein is CASSQVGDRYNEQFF. The CDR3 nucleotides are TGCGCCAGCAGCCAAGTCGGGGACAGATACAATGAGCAGTTCTTC. This rearrangement joins TRBV4-3 to TRBJ2-1; 7 bases are a match to TRBD1. The junction had 4 bases not matched to a gene; V was cut back by 1 base and J by 4 bases. CDR1 is LGHNA and CDR2 is YSLEER in the germline V gene. The CDR3 is made up of 15 amino acids.

The rearrangement links TRBV4-2 to TRBJ2-7; 8 bases line up with TRBD2. CDR1 is LGHNA, CDR2 YNFKEQ, per germline. With V trimmed by 4 bases and J by 0 bases, 8 bases remained unmatched. The CDR3 length is 16 residues. DNA of the CDR3: TGTGCCAGCAGCCCAGCTAGCGGGTCGAGCTCCTACGAGCAGTACTTC. It codes for CASSPASGSSSYEQYF.

In DNA form, the CDR3 reads TGCGCCAGCAGTCCTAGCGGGACCTACGAGCAGTACTTC. It yields the protein CASSPSGTYEQYF. The rearrangement uses TRBV10-1 and TRBJ2-7; 9 nucleotides agree with TRBD2. Germline CDR1 WNHNN, CDR2 SYGVQD (reference sequence). The V segment lost 5 bases and the J segment 2 bases; nucleotides outside the gene matches: 1. The CDR3 length is 13 residues.

The chain links TRBV5-6 to TRBJ2-2; 9 bases agree with TRBD2. Germline-derived CDR1 and CDR2 are SGHDT and YYEEEE. Trimming removed 4 bases from V and 0 bases from J; junction bases left unmatched: 1. The CDR3 covers 15 residues. The CDR3 is CASSRLAANTGELFF. CDR3 DNA sequence: TGTGCCAGCAGCCGACTAGCGGCGAACACCGGGGAGCTGTTTTTT.

A few counts support this clone. This chain joins TRBV14 and TRBJ2-6; 7 nucleotides line up with TRBD2. This CDR3 spans 17 amino acids. Germline CDR1 is SGHDN and CDR2 is FVKESK. V trimming: 6 bases; J trimming: 0 bases; junction bases outside the gene matches: 8. CDR3 protein: CASSPWEGNSGANVLTF. The DNA of the CDR3 is TGTGCCAGCAGTCCCTGGGAGGGGAACTCTGGGGCCAACGTCCTGACTTTC.

As to this clone: The sample contains more than one DNA sequence encoding this CDR3. The chain uses TRBV5-1 and TRBJ2-5, with D perhaps matching TRBD1 (5 bases). Between the trimmed V and J ends, which lost 0 bases and 5 bases, there was a span of 8 bases. Germline loops: CDR1 SGHRS, CDR2 YFSETQ. The CDR3 loop spans 13 amino acids. The CDR3 loop reads CASSLEQGETQYF. As DNA, the CDR3 is TGCGCCAGCAGCTTGGAGCAGGGCGAGACCCAGTACTTC. The variable domain in full, with the rest retrieved from reference TRBV5-1 and TRBJ2-5, is KAGVTQTPRYLIKTRGQQVTLSCSPISGHRSVSWYQQTPGQGLQFLFEYFSETQRNKGNFPGRFSGRQFSNSRSEMNVSTLELGDSALYLCASSLEQGETQYFGPGTRLLVL.

The genes are TRBV7-8 and TRBJ1-5; TRBD1 might be the D (5 bases). The V gene lost 5 bases and the J gene lost 6 bases, with 11 bases spanning the gap. The CDR3 runs to 13 residues. CDR1 is SGHVS, CDR2 FQNEAQ, per germline. CDR3 nucleotide sequence: TGTGCCAGCAGCCCCTGGGACCGTCAGCCCCAGCATTTT. Its protein product is CASSPWDRQPQHF.

This clone has only a few counts. This sequence joins TRBV5-4 and TRBJ2-7; D is tentatively TRBD1 or TRBD2 (5 bases each). V gave up 8 bases and J gave up 6 bases, with 15 bases separating them. The CDR3 is made up of 12 amino acids. Germline CDR1 SGHNT, CDR2 YYREEE (reference sequence). This chain's CDR3 is CASSRDGLEQYV. CDR3 DNA: TGTGCCAGTTCACGGGACGGTCTCGAGCAGTACGTC.

The CDR3 sequence is CASSFDPDVGNEQFF. CDR3 sequence (DNA): TGCGCCAGCAGCTTTGACCCCGACGTAGGCAATGAGCAGTTCTTC. The chain uses TRBV5-1 and TRBJ2-1; no definite D call. The germline V gene has CDR1 SGHRS and CDR2 YFSETQ. V was clipped by 2 bases and J by 6 bases, with 15 bases between them. There are 15 residues in the CDR3.

Details on this clone: Relative to the germline gene, one junction end is altered; a read error may explain this. The V gene is TRBV11-2, the J gene TRBJ1-1, with D possibly TRBD1 on 5 matching bases. Germline assignment: CDR1 SGHAT and CDR2 FQNNGV. CDR3 length: 15 residues. The CDR3 is CASTDPGPRPSHPRF. DNA of the CDR3: TGTGCCAGCACCGACCCGGGACCGAGACCTTCCCACCCCCGCTTT.

This clone turned up a few times. The V and J genes are TRBV6-6 and TRBJ1-2; the D gene is possibly TRBD1 (6 bases). V lost 5 bases to trimming and J lost 6 bases, with 19 bases between them. In germline, CDR1 is MNHNY, CDR2 SVGAGI (reference sequence). The CDR3 has 15 amino acids. The CDR3 loop is CASSLSSGRGHGYTF. In DNA form, the CDR3 reads TGTGCCAGCAGTCTTTCCTCGGGCAGGGGCCATGGCTACACCTTC.

This chain uses TRBV4-3 with TRBJ1-6, with a possible D match to TRBD1 (6 bases). CDR1 and CDR2 from the germline V gene are LGHNA and YSLEER. The CDR3 is 16 amino acids. Trimming took 4 bases from V and 9 from J, leaving 19 bases between them. This chain's CDR3 is CASSPRPAGEGSPLHF. DNA for the CDR3: TGCGCCAGCAGCCCCCGGCCCGCAGGGGAGGGTTCACCCCTCCACTTT.